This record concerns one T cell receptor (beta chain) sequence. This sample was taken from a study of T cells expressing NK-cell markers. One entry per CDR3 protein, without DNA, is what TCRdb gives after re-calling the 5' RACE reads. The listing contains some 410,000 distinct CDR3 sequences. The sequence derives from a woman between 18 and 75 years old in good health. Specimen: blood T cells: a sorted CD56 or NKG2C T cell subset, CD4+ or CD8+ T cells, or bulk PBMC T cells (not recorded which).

The CDR3 protein is CASSLATKQGAGANVLTF. The V and J genes are TRBV5-1 and TRBJ2-6; TCRdb designates TRBD1, a call that cannot be tested without DNA. The CDR3 is 18 amino acids. Germline CDR1 SGHRS, CDR2 YFSETQ.